The rows below give T cell receptor beta chains drawn from one sample of a study of Ad26.COV2.S vaccination and SARS-CoV-2 variants. Some clones are missing from TCRdb's copy, which holds only in-frame ones; the method was immunoSEQ multiplex PCR. The data contain about 97,000 clones, less than 85% of them singletons. The input for sequencing was peripheral blood, taken after recovery from COVID-19. These receptors were taken from a human donor who had recovered from COVID-19. Both conserved end residues are part of each CDR3. D genes are given only for firm matches.

d_call v_call cdr3_aa
- TRBV4-3 CASSQEGQGGEKLFF
- TRBV6-1 CASSEVRQTEAFF
- TRBV15 CATSRDRDNYGYTF
- TRBV28 CASRRERTEAFF
- TRBV7-2 CASSTTPGQPQHF
- TRBV6-5 CASREEGIDSPLHF
- TRBV6-1 CASSDRGETQYF
TRBD2 TRBV6-5 CASSPIAGQETQYF
TRBD2 TRBV6-5 CASSTGTSVYNEQFF
TRBD2 TRBV5-6 CASSLAVASGPTGELFF
- TRBV19 CASSISQDPTDTQYF
TRBD2 TRBV3-1/TRBV3-2 CASSQGGLAAQETQYF
- TRBV28 CASSSFSSSQETQYF